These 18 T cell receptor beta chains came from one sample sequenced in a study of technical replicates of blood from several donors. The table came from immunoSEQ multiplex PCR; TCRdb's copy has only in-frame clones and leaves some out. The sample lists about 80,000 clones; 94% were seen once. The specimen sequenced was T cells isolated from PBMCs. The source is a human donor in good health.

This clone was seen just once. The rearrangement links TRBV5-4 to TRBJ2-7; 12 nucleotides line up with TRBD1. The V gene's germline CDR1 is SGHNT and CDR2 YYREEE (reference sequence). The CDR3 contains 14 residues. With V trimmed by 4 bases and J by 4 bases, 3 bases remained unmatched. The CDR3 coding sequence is TGTGCCAGCAGCCGGGACAGGGGGCAGTACGAGCAGTACTTC. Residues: CASSRDRGQYEQYF.

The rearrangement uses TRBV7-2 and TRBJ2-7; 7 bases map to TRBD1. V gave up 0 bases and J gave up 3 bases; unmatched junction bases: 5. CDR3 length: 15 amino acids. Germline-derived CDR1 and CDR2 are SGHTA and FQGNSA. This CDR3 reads CASSLAGTGVYEQYF. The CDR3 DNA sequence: TGTGCCAGCAGCTTAGCGGGCACAGGGGTCTACGAGCAGTACTTC.

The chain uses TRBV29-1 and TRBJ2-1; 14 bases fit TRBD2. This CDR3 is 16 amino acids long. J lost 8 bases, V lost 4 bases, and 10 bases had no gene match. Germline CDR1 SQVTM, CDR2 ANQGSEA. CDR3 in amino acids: CSVGYSGTSGSDEQFF. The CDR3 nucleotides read TGCAGCGTTGGTTATTCCGGGACTAGCGGGAGCGATGAGCAGTTCTTC.

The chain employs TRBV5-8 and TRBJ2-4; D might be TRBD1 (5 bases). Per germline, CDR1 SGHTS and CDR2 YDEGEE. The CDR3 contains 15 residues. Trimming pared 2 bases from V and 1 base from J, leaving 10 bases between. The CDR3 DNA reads TGTGCCAGCAGCTTAGGGGTTGGGGCCAAAAACATTCAGTACTTC. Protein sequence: CASSLGVGAKNIQYF.

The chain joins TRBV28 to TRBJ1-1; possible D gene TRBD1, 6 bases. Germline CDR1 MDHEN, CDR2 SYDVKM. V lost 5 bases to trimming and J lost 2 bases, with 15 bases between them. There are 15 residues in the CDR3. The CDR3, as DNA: TGTGCCAGCAGTAAACTACAGGGATTTAACACTGAAGCTTTCTTT. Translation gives CASSKLQGFNTEAFF.

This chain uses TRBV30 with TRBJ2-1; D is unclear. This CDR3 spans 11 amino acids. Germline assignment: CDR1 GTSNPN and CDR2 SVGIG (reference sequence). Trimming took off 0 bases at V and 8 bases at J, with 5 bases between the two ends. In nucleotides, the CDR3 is TGTGCCTGGAGTGTACTTTATGAGCAGTTCTTC. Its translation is CAWSVLYEQFF.

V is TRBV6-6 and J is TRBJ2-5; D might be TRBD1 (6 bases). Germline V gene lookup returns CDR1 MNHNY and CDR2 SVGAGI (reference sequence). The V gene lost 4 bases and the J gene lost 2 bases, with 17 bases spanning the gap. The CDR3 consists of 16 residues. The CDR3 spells CASSFHREDGQETQYF. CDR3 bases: TGTGCCAGCAGTTTCCACAGGGAAGATGGACAAGAGACCCAGTACTTC.

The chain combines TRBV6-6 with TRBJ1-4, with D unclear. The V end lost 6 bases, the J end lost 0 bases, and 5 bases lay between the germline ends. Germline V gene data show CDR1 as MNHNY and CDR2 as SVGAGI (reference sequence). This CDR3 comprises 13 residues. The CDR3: CASSRATNEKLFF. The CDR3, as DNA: TGTGCCAGCAGCCGCGCAACTAATGAAAAACTGTTTTTT.

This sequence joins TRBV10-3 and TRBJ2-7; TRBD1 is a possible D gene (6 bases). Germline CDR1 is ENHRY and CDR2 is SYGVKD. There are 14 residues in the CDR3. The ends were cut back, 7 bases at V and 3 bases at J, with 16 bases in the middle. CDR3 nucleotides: TGTGCCATCATTTCGGACAGTTCCCACTACGAGCAGTACTTC. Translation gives CAIISDSSHYEQYF.

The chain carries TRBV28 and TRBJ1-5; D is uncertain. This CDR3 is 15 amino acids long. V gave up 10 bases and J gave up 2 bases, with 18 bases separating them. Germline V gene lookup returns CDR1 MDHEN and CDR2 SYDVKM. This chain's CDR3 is CATGPTPQGNQPQHF. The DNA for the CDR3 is TGTGCCACTGGGCCCACACCCCAAGGCAATCAGCCCCAGCATTTT.

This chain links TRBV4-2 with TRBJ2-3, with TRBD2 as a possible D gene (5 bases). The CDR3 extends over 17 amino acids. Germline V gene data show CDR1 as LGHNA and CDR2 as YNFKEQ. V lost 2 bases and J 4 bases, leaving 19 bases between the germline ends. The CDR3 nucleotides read TGTGCCAGCAGCCAACCACGGGGTGAGGGCGAAGCAGATACGCAGTATTTT. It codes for CASSQPRGEGEADTQYF.

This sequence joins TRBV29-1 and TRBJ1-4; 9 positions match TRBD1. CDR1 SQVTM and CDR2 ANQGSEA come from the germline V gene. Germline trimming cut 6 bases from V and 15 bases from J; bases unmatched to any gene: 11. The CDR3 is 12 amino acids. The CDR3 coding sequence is TGCAGCGTGTCGGGACAGGGCTTGAAAATGTTTTTT. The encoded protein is CSVSGQGLKMFF.

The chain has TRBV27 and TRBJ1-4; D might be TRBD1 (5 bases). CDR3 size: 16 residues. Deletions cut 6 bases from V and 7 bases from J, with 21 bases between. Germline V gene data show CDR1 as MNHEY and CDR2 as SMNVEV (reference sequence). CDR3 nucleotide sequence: TGTGCCAGCAGCGAGTACCTGGGGGGTAACGTTGAAAAACTGTTTTTT. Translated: CASSEYLGGNVEKLFF.

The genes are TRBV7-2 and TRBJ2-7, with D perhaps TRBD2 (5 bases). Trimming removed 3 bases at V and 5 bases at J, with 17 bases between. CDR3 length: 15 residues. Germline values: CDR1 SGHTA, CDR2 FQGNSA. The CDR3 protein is CASSFTGITSHEQYF. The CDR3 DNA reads TGTGCCAGCAGCTTTACCGGGATCACGTCGCACGAGCAGTACTTC.

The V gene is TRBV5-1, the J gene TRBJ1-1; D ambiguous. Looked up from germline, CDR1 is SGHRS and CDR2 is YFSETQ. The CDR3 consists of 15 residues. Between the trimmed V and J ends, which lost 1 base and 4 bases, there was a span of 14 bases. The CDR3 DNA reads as TGCGCCAGCAGCTTGTCTCCGACACCGGTCACTGAAGCTTTCTTT. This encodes CASSLSPTPVTEAFF.

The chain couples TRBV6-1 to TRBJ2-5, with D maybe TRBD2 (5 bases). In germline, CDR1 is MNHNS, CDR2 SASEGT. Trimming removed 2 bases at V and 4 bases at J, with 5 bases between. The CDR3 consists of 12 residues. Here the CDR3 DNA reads TGTGCCAGCAGTGAAACTAGAGAGACCCAGTACTTC. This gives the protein CASSETRETQYF.

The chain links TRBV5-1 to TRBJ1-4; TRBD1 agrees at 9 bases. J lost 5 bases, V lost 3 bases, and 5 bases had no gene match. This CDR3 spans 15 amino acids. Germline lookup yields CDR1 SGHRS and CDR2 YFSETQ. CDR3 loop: CASSWNRGLNEKLFF. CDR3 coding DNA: TGCGCCAGCAGCTGGAACAGGGGGCTGAATGAAAAACTGTTTTTT.

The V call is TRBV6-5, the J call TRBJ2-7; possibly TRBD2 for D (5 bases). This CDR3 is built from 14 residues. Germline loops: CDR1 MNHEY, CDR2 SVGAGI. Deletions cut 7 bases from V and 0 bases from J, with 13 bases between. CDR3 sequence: CASTISASSYEQYF. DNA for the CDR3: TGTGCCAGCACCATTAGCGCAAGCTCCTACGAGCAGTACTTC.